Included here is one T cell receptor beta chain sequence, with context. This record comes from a study of control samples from healthy donors and cancer patients. The CDR3 spans 13 residues. V was shortened by 7 bases and J by 7 bases, with 11 bases between the two germline ends. The germline V gene encodes CDR1 KGHSH and CDR2 LQKENI. Using immunoSEQ multiplex PCR, the repertoire was profiled, and TCRdb retains in-frame clones only, with some absent. The sample contains about 130,000 clones, roughly 91% of which appear only once. Input material: PBMCs. The J gene is TRBJ1-6, the V gene TRBV18; maybe TRBD1 (6 bases). This receptor was identified in a man aged 45 to 65 with head and neck cancer. In DNA form, the CDR3 reads TGTGCCAGCTTTGCCGGACAGAATTCACCCCTCCACTTT. Residues: CASFAGQNSPLHF.